A single sample is the source of the 30 T cell receptor beta chains below, sequenced in a study of shared clonotypes between healthy human individuals (dated by TCRdb to about 2020). Libraries were made using the immunoSEQ multiplex PCR assay. Not all clones reach the TCRdb copy of this immuneACCESS table, which keeps in-frame sequences only. Checked studies attribute under half of the gap to unresolved V genes and leave the rest unexplained. Counted in this sample were 750,000 to 1,000,000 clones; nearly 95% of them appeared once. The ten largest clones capture under 30% of the sample. For the CD8 naive samples, CD45RO-negative cells were positively selected for CCR7, yielding a CD45RA+CCR7+ population from which TemRA cells were excluded. What was sequenced was naive CD8+ T cells sorted from blood. The sample's cell subset or site label, in plain terms: CD45RA+CCR7+. The receptors were sampled from a man aged 30 to 45 in good health.

As concerns this clone: A junction end diverges from the germline sequence, so it may reflect a read error. The J gene is TRBJ2-1, the V gene TRBV5-8; D is unresolved. Germline-derived CDR1 and CDR2 are SGHTS and YDEGEE. The CDR3 totals 11 residues. CDR3 sequence reads: CASSLGPELFF. The DNA for the CDR3 is TGTGCCAGCAGCTTGGGACCTGAGCTGTTCTTC.

This rearrangement joins TRBV6-1 to TRBJ1-5; D might be TRBD1 (6 bases). Germline CDR1 is MNHNS and CDR2 is SASEGT. The germline V and J ends were trimmed by 3 bases and 0 bases, with 12 bases remaining between them. This CDR3 spans 16 amino acids. In DNA, the CDR3 is TGTGCCAGCAGTGATTGGAGGGGGTATAGCAATCAGCCCCAGCATTTT. Translating gives CASSDWRGYSNQPQHF.

As to this clone: At one of its ends the junction is not consistent with the germline gene, which may arise from a read error. V is TRBV4-1 and J is TRBJ2-7, with 7 positions matching TRBD1. CDR3 length: 13 residues. Looked up from germline, CDR1 is MGHRA and CDR2 is YSYEKL. The CDR3 bases are TGCGCCAGCAGCCAAGGACAGGGTTACGGGCAGTACTTC. Its translation is CASSQGQGYGQYF.

This clone was counted only a few times. This chain connects TRBV16 to TRBJ1-2; perhaps TRBD1 as D (5 bases). V shed 3 bases and J shed 4 bases, with 12 bases lying between them. Per germline, CDR1 KGHSY and CDR2 FQNENV. The CDR3 spans 14 residues. For the CDR3, the DNA is TGTGCCAGCAGCCAGATGACAGCCACCTATGGCTACACCTTC. As protein: CASSQMTATYGYTF.

The chain recombines TRBV9 with TRBJ1-5; D might be TRBD1 (5 bases). Germline V gene data show CDR1 as SGDLS and CDR2 as YYNGEE. This CDR3 is 15 amino acids long. The V and J ends lost 4 bases and 0 bases respectively, with 11 bases between them. CDR3 bases: TGTGCCAGCAGCCCGTCGGGGCTTAGCAATCAGCCCCAGCATTTT. Its translation: CASSPSGLSNQPQHF.

The chain combines TRBV27 with TRBJ2-5; 7 bases are shared with TRBD2. The J call is doubtful: the DNA matches TRBJ2-7 better. From germline, CDR1 is MNHEY and CDR2 SMNVEV (reference sequence). This CDR3 contains 11 residues. The CDR3 sequence: CASSGRYEQYF. In DNA form, the CDR3 reads TGTGCCAGCAGCGGGAGGTACGAGCAGTACTTC.

The rearrangement links TRBV28 to TRBJ1-1; a weak D match, TRBD1 (5 bases). The CDR3 loop spans 14 amino acids. Germline CDR1 is MDHEN and CDR2 is SYDVKM. Trimming took 3 bases from V and 9 from J, leaving 17 bases between them. The CDR3 reads CASSFSGTGPKAFF. The CDR3, as DNA: TGTGCCAGCAGTTTTTCGGGAACAGGCCCCAAAGCTTTCTTT. Filled out from reference TRBV28 and TRBJ1-1, the complete variable domain reads DVKVTQSSRYLVKRTGEKVFLECVQDMDHENMFWYRQDPGLGLRLIYFSYDVKMKEKGDIPEGYSVSREKKERFSLILESASTNQTSMYLCASSFSGTGPKAFFGQGTRLTVV.

The chain carries TRBV9 and TRBJ2-7; TRBD1 agrees at 8 bases. The CDR3 is 14 residues long. V was clipped by 4 bases and J by 3 bases; unmatched bases: 6. Germline-derived CDR1 and CDR2 are SGDLS and YYNGEE. The CDR3 DNA reads as TGTGCCAGCAGCAATACCGGGACAGGCTACGAGCAGTACTTC. Translating gives CASSNTGTGYEQYF.

The chain joins TRBV25-1 to TRBJ2-2; D is ambiguous. Germline V lookup: CDR1 MGHDK, CDR2 SYGVNS. The CDR3 is 13 residues long. V was clipped by 1 base and J by 2 bases, with 2 bases between them. The CDR3 DNA follows: TGTGCCAGCAGTGAATTTAACACCGGGGAGCTGTTTTTT. Its translation is CASSEFNTGELFF.

The chain has TRBV5-1 and TRBJ1-1; 7 nucleotides agree with TRBD1. The junction had 9 bases not matched to a gene; V was cut back by 4 bases and J by 9 bases. This CDR3 comprises 13 residues. The germline gives CDR1 SGHRS, CDR2 YFSETQ. DNA of the CDR3: TGCGCCAGCAGCCCAGGGGGTTACGTCCAAGCTTTCTTT. Translation gives CASSPGGYVQAFF.

The chain uses TRBV7-8 and TRBJ2-7; D possibly uses TRBD1 or TRBD2 (5 bases each). In germline, CDR1 is SGHVS, CDR2 FQNEAQ. Trimming cost V 5 bases and J 4 bases, with 15 bases left between them. The CDR3 totals 14 residues. The CDR3 is CASSPRDVRYEQYF. The CDR3 nucleotides are TGTGCCAGCAGCCCTCGGGACGTTAGGTACGAGCAGTACTTC.

This chain links TRBV9 with TRBJ1-2; D is possibly TRBD1 (5 bases). The CDR3 spans 15 residues. Germline values: CDR1 SGDLS, CDR2 YYNGEE. Trimming took 4 bases from V and 2 from J, leaving 15 bases between them. The chain's CDR3 is CASSPRDAWNYGYTF. DNA of the CDR3: TGTGCCAGCAGCCCTCGGGACGCCTGGAACTATGGCTACACCTTC.

The chain combines TRBV5-1 with TRBJ1-1; 11 bases match TRBD1. Germline CDR1 reads SGHRS; CDR2 reads YFSETQ. CDR3 length: 19 residues. V lost 1 base, J lost 3 bases, and 14 bases stayed unmatched. CDR3 DNA sequence: TGCGCCAGCAGCTTGCCCGACGGACAGGGGGCTCTACCGGACACTGAAGCTTTCTTT. Translating gives CASSLPDGQGALPDTEAFF.

The rearrangement uses TRBV7-9 and TRBJ2-1; 7 bases align to TRBD2. With V trimmed by 1 base and J by 2 bases, 5 bases remained unmatched. From germline, CDR1 is SEHNR and CDR2 FQNEAQ (reference sequence). This CDR3 spans 16 amino acids. The CDR3 DNA is TGTGCCAGCAGCTTAGGTGGACTAGTTCCCTACAATGAGCAGTTCTTC. Translated: CASSLGGLVPYNEQFF. The full variable domain, its missing parts supplied by reference TRBV7-9 and TRBJ2-1, is DTGVSQNPRHKITKRGQNVTFRCDPISEHNRLYWYRQTLGQGPEFLTYFQNEAQLEKSRLLSDRFSAERPKGSFSTLEIQRTEQGDSAMYLCASSLGGLVPYNEQFFGPGTRLTVL.

Comments on this clone: The same CDR3 arises from other DNA sequences in this sample as well. V is TRBV27 and J is TRBJ1-1, with D possibly TRBD1 on 5 matching bases. Trimming removed 3 bases from V and 0 bases from J, with 8 bases in between. CDR1 MNHEY and CDR2 SMNVEV come from the germline V gene (reference sequence). CDR3 length equals 14 residues. The chain's CDR3 is CASSLAGMNTEAFF. The CDR3, as DNA: TGTGCCAGCAGTTTGGCAGGGATGAACACTGAAGCTTTCTTT.

The J gene is TRBJ2-7, the V gene TRBV27; D remains ambiguous. This CDR3 has 14 residues. Trimming pared 8 bases from V and 0 bases from J, leaving 14 bases between. Germline-derived CDR1 and CDR2 are MNHEY and SMNVEV (reference sequence). The CDR3 loop reads CASATSTDSYEQYF. CDR3 DNA: TGTGCCAGCGCCACCTCGACGGACTCCTACGAGCAGTACTTC.

The V call is TRBV19, the J call TRBJ1-5; no reliable D call. V was clipped by 4 bases and J by 1 base, with 8 bases between them. Looked up from germline, CDR1 is LNHDA and CDR2 is SQIVND (reference sequence). The CDR3 covers 14 residues. Here the CDR3 reads CASSKGTSNQPQHF. CDR3 nucleotide sequence: TGTGCCAGTAGTAAGGGCACGAGCAATCAGCCCCAGCATTTT.

The V gene is TRBV7-2, the J gene TRBJ1-4; 8 nucleotides match TRBD1. Germline V lookup: CDR1 SGHTA, CDR2 FQGNSA. The CDR3 loop spans 15 amino acids. V shed 3 bases, J shed 8 bases, and the junction held 8 bases outside the gene matches. Written as DNA, the CDR3 is TGTGCCAGCAGCTTGGACGGACAGGGTGGGGAAAAACTGTTTTTT. Amino acid sequence: CASSLDGQGGEKLFF.

This clone turned up a few times. V and J are TRBV6-5 and TRBJ1-4; no clear D. V lost 4 bases and J 8 bases, leaving 8 bases between the germline ends. The CDR3 loop spans 12 amino acids. Per germline, CDR1 MNHEY and CDR2 SVGAGI. This CDR3 reads CASSLGGEKLFF. The CDR3 nucleotides are TGTGCCAGCAGTTTGGGCGGGGAAAAACTGTTTTTT.

J is TRBJ2-5 and V is TRBV5-1; D gene uncertain. Germline V gene lookup returns CDR1 SGHRS and CDR2 YFSETQ. The CDR3 is made up of 13 amino acids. The V end was cut by 0 bases, the J end by 5 bases, with 8 bases between. CDR3 in amino acids: CASSLAESETQYF. The CDR3 DNA follows: TGCGCCAGCAGCTTGGCAGAGTCCGAGACCCAGTACTTC. The variable domain in full, completed from reference TRBV5-1 and TRBJ2-5, reads KAGVTQTPRYLIKTRGQQVTLSCSPISGHRSVSWYQQTPGQGLQFLFEYFSETQRNKGNFPGRFSGRQFSNSRSEMNVSTLELGDSALYLCASSLAESETQYFGPGTRLLVL.

The genes are TRBV2 and TRBJ1-5; D call uncertain. The CDR3 totals 15 residues. The germline CDR1 and CDR2 sequences are SNHLY and FYNNEI. Deletions cut 1 base from V and 3 bases from J, with 10 bases between. The CDR3 sequence is CASSEGWQSNQPQHF. CDR3 bases: TGTGCCAGCAGTGAAGGCTGGCAGTCCAATCAGCCCCAGCATTTT.

The CDR3 region has the DNA TGTGCCACCGGCCGCGGGGGACTGAACACTGAAGCTTTCTTT. The encoded protein is CATGRGGLNTEAFF. J is TRBJ1-1 and V is TRBV10-3; possible D gene TRBD1, 5 bases. Germline CDR1 is ENHRY and CDR2 is SYGVKD. The V end was cut by 10 bases, the J end by 0 bases, with 15 bases between. This CDR3 is 14 amino acids long.

The chain recombines TRBV5-6 with TRBJ2-2; TRBD2 matches 7 bases. V trimming: 0 bases; J trimming: 6 bases; junction bases outside the gene matches: 14. In germline, CDR1 is SGHDT, CDR2 YYEEEE. This CDR3 spans 18 amino acids. The CDR3 DNA reads TGTGCCAGCAGCTTGGTAGGGTGGCTAGCGGTTTGGTCCGGGGAGCTGTTTTTT. Amino acid sequence: CASSLVGWLAVWSGELFF.

The rearrangement uses TRBV27 and TRBJ2-7; D not resolved. Trimming cost V 2 bases and J 1 base, with 12 bases left between them. The germline V gene encodes CDR1 MNHEY and CDR2 SMNVEV (reference sequence). This CDR3 is built from 15 residues. DNA for the CDR3: TGTGCCAGCAGTTTAGGTCCGGATGGGTCCTACGAGCAGTACTTC. It translates to CASSLGPDGSYEQYF.

The chain links TRBV11-2 to TRBJ1-1; D might be TRBD1 (5 bases). The CDR3 loop spans 13 amino acids. V gave up 2 bases and J gave up 3 bases, with 7 bases separating them. Germline V gene lookup returns CDR1 SGHAT and CDR2 FQNNGV. This CDR3 reads CASSLWGYTEAFF. Written as DNA, the CDR3 is TGTGCCAGCAGCTTATGGGGCTACACTGAAGCTTTCTTT.

This clone was recorded once. The V call is TRBV27, the J call TRBJ2-1; 9 nucleotides agree with TRBD2. Germline V CDR1 and CDR2: MNHEY, SMNVEV (reference sequence). The CDR3 has 13 amino acids. Trimming took 5 bases from V and 9 from J; bases not matched to a gene: 5. CDR3 nucleotides: TGTGCCAGCAGTGGACTAGCGACCGGTGAGCAGTTCTTC. It yields the protein CASSGLATGEQFF.

V is TRBV4-3 and J is TRBJ2-7; 10 bases line up with TRBD1. Germline V CDR1 and CDR2: LGHNA, YSLEER. The J segment lost 3 bases and the V segment lost 3 bases, leaving 8 bases of the junction unmatched. The CDR3 covers 16 residues. The CDR3, as DNA: TGCGCCAGCAGCCAGGGTTCGACAGGGGGCGTCTACGAGCAGTACTTC. Protein sequence: CASSQGSTGGVYEQYF.

This chain uses TRBV27 with TRBJ1-1; TRBD1 is a possible D gene (5 bases). Per germline, CDR1 MNHEY and CDR2 SMNVEV (reference sequence). V lost 6 bases and J 0 bases, leaving 11 bases between the germline ends. The CDR3 is 14 residues long. The CDR3 bases are TGTGCCAGCAGCCAGCAGGGAATGAACACTGAAGCTTTCTTT. It specifies CASSQQGMNTEAFF.

The chain couples TRBV6-5 to TRBJ2-1, with 11 bases that match TRBD2. The ends lost 2 bases at V and 1 base at J; junction bases unmatched: 1. CDR1 and CDR2 from the germline V gene are MNHEY and SVGAGI. The CDR3 contains 16 residues. CDR3 loop: CASSYASGRSYNEQFF. The CDR3 bases are TGTGCCAGCAGTTACGCTAGCGGGAGGTCCTACAATGAGCAGTTCTTC.

The chain joins TRBV28 to TRBJ2-1; TRBD2 agrees at 8 bases. The length of the CDR3 is 22 residues. Germline CDR1 is MDHEN and CDR2 is SYDVKM. The trim removed 4 bases at V and 4 bases at J, leaving 27 bases unmatched. The CDR3 here is CASSSAIYGAGVYRDAYNEQFF. The CDR3 DNA reads as TGTGCCAGCAGTTCCGCAATTTACGGAGCGGGAGTATATCGAGATGCGTACAATGAGCAGTTCTTC.